A single sample gave rise to the 23 T cell receptor beta chains below, sequenced in a study of T cells in Graves' hyperthyroidism and ophthalmopathy (dated by TCRdb to the late 2010s). Preparation of the library involved multiplex PCR. Sequencing relied on an Illumina HiSeq 2000. Amplification of TCR beta CDR3 regions was carried out from RNA transcripts. The first round of RT-PCR for the TCR CDR3 was performed with the HTBI primer set and the Qiagen OneStep RT-PCR kit. The public reads were quality trimmed at Q25 with fastp and then assembled into clones with MiXCR by TCRdb, keeping productive beta chains. Rows matching on CDR3 protein sequence are summarized as one entry with the most common DNA and genes. The sample table records 650,000 to 850,000 distinct CDR3 sequences; under 20% of these occur just once. The top ten hold over 15% of the sample. The sample was blood. These receptor sequences come from a woman between 50 and 59 years old with Graves' hyperthyroidism that later progressed to Graves' ophthalmopathy.

The chain joins TRBV2 to TRBJ1-4; 9 bases align to TRBD1. The ends lost 6 bases at V and 7 bases at J; junction bases unmatched: 6. The CDR3 length is 14 residues. CDR1 is SNHLY and CDR2 is FYNNEI in the germline V gene. In nucleotides, the CDR3 is TGTGCCAGCAGGCCGGACAGGGGTTTTGAAAAACTGTTTTTT. Translating gives CASRPDRGFEKLFF. The variable domain in full, completed from reference TRBV2 and TRBJ1-4, reads EPEVTQTPSHQVTQMGQEVILRCVPISNHLYFYWYRQILGQKVEFLVSFYNNEISEKSEIFDDQFSVERPDGSNFTLKIRSTKLEDSAMYFCASRPDRGFEKLFFGSGTQLSVL.

The sample holds many counts of this clonotype. The chain has TRBV6-1 and TRBJ1-1; D is unclear. CDR3 length: 12 residues. Trimming shortened V by 5 bases and J by 7 bases, and 11 bases separated the two germline ends. Germline CDR1 and CDR2: MNHNS and SASEGT. The CDR3 here is CASSSLAIEAFF. CDR3 in DNA: TGTGCCAGCAGTTCCCTGGCGATTGAAGCTTTCTTT.

Ten or more counts support this clonotype. The V call is TRBV5-1, the J call TRBJ1-2, with D perhaps TRBD1 (5 bases). Between the trimmed V and J ends, which lost 4 bases and 4 bases, there was a span of 17 bases. The CDR3 runs to 15 residues. CDR1 is SGHRS, CDR2 YFSETQ, per germline. This CDR3 reads CASSGGTSNFYGYTF. CDR3 DNA: TGCGCCAGCAGCGGCGGGACCTCAAACTTCTATGGCTACACCTTC.

This clonotype was seen a handful of times. V gene TRBV5-6 combines with J gene TRBJ2-3; 13 bases map to TRBD2. J was trimmed by 0 bases and V by 6 bases; bases with no gene match: 13. The CDR3 extends over 19 amino acids. CDR1 is SGHDT, CDR2 YYEEEE, per germline. The CDR3: CASTRKRGLAGSSTDTQYF. The CDR3 region has the DNA TGTGCCAGCACCCGTAAGAGGGGACTAGCGGGGTCTAGCACAGATACGCAGTATTTT.

The CDR3 DNA reads as TGTGCCAGCAGCCCAGGGGCACTAGCGGTCCAAGAGACCCAGTACTTC. This sequence encodes CASSPGALAVQETQYF. V usage is TRBV9 and J usage is TRBJ2-5; 8 bases are shared with TRBD2. Germline lookup yields CDR1 SGDLS and CDR2 YYNGEE. V shed 4 bases, J shed 1 base, and the junction held 9 bases outside the gene matches. The CDR3 is 16 amino acids.

This clonotype is a singleton in its sample. The chain is built from TRBV27 and TRBJ1-2; D gene uncertain. Looked up from germline, CDR1 is MNHEY and CDR2 is SMNVEV (reference sequence). Trimming shortened V by 3 bases and J by 3 bases, and 8 bases separated the two germline ends. The CDR3 extends over 13 amino acids. The CDR3 DNA sequence: TGTGCCAGCAGTTTCGGGTACCACTATGGCTACACCTTC. This encodes CASSFGYHYGYTF.

This clonotype occurred many times. The rearrangement uses TRBV7-2 and TRBJ2-7; TRBD1 matches at 8 bases. This CDR3 is built from 14 residues. Losses at the gene ends were 2 bases for V and 5 bases for J; bases not matched to a gene: 5. Germline CDR1 reads SGHTA; CDR2 reads FQGNSA. This CDR3 reads CASSLSRGRHEQYF. The CDR3 DNA reads as TGTGCCAGCAGCTTAAGCAGGGGGCGCCACGAGCAGTACTTC. Drawing the rest from reference TRBV7-2 and TRBJ2-7, the complete variable domain is GAGVSQSPSNKVTEKGKDVELRCDPISGHTALYWYRQSLGQGLEFLIYFQGNSAPDKSGLPSDRFSAERTGGSVSTLTIQRTQQEDSAVYLCASSLSRGRHEQYFGPGTRLTVT.

Ten or more counts support this clonotype. The gene calls are TRBV20-1 and TRBJ1-2; TRBD1 matches 8 bases. The V and J ends lost 6 bases and 4 bases, in that order; junction bases with no gene match: 7. This CDR3 spans 13 amino acids. Per germline, CDR1 DFQATT and CDR2 SNEGSKA (reference sequence). The CDR3 nucleotides read TGCAGTGCAAGGACAGGGTCCGTCTATGGCTACACCTTC. It codes for CSARTGSVYGYTF.

There are a few counts of this clonotype. The chain employs TRBV29-1 and TRBJ1-4; D possibly corresponds to TRBD1 (6 bases). The V and J ends lost 7 bases and 7 bases respectively, with 16 bases between them. Germline lookup yields CDR1 SQVTM and CDR2 ANQGSEA. The CDR3 loop spans 13 amino acids. The DNA of the CDR3 is TGCAGCGGAACCACAGGGATCGGTGAAAAACTGTTTTTT. The encoded protein is CSGTTGIGEKLFF.

This clonotype was picked up a small number of times. This chain connects TRBV29-1 to TRBJ2-2, with D maybe TRBD1 (5 bases). Trimming removed 0 bases from V and 6 bases from J, with 11 bases in between. The CDR3 covers 14 residues. Germline CDR1 reads SQVTM; CDR2 reads ANQGSEA. CDR3 sequence: CSVEELGPAGELFF. CDR3 in DNA: TGCAGCGTTGAAGAATTGGGGCCCGCCGGGGAGCTGTTTTTT.

The chain joins TRBV4-1 to TRBJ1-1, with D uncertain. CDR3 length: 16 residues. From germline, CDR1 is MGHRA and CDR2 YSYEKL. Trimming cost V 0 bases and J 3 bases, with 14 bases left between them. CDR3 protein: CASSQENHEVDTEAFF. DNA of the CDR3: TGCGCCAGCAGCCAAGAAAACCACGAAGTCGACACTGAAGCTTTCTTT.

This clonotype was counted between two and nine times. This chain joins TRBV19 and TRBJ1-1; weak D call: TRBD1 (5 bases). V lost 5 bases to trimming and J lost 0 bases, with 16 bases between them. CDR3 size: 16 residues. Germline V CDR1 and CDR2: LNHDA, SQIVND (reference sequence). The chain's CDR3 is CASSLFGDAVNTEAFF. CDR3 bases: TGTGCCAGTAGTCTCTTTGGGGACGCAGTGAACACTGAAGCTTTCTTT.

This clonotype was seen at least ten times. The gene calls are TRBV6-1 and TRBJ1-1; D might be TRBD1 (5 bases). This CDR3 is 13 amino acids long. Germline CDR1 is MNHNS and CDR2 is SASEGT. The V gene lost 6 bases and the J gene lost 1 base, with 9 bases spanning the gap. CDR3 sequence (DNA): TGTGCCAGCAGAACCACAGGGAACACTGAAGCTTTCTTT. Amino acids: CASRTTGNTEAFF.

This clonotype was seen a handful of times. The chain couples TRBV29-1 to TRBJ1-2; D ambiguous. The CDR3 has 10 amino acids. V lost 6 bases and J lost 13, with 15 bases in between. Germline-derived CDR1 and CDR2 are SQVTM and ANQGSEA. The CDR3 sequence: CSVLEAFSTF. The CDR3 DNA reads as TGCAGCGTCCTGGAAGCATTTAGCACCTTC.

The J gene is TRBJ2-3, the V gene TRBV6-2 or TRBV6-3; D is undetermined. Germline CDR1 is MNHEY and CDR2 is SVGEGT. The CDR3 has 12 amino acids. Between the trimmed V and J ends, which lost 6 bases and 6 bases, there was a span of 10 bases. Here the CDR3 DNA reads TGTGCCAGCAGGGGGATTTCGGATACGCAGTATTTT. This encodes CASRGISDTQYF.

This clonotype was seen only a few times. The CDR3 end shows no conserved phenylalanine or tryptophan, and so a read error is likely. The V gene is TRBV18, the J gene TRBJ2-1; no definite D call. Looked up from germline, CDR1 is KGHSH and CDR2 is LQKENI. This CDR3 comprises 14 residues. V gave up 3 bases and J gave up 4 bases, with 10 bases separating them. The CDR3 reads CASSPLSGYNEQFL. The CDR3 DNA follows: TGTGCCAGCTCACCGCTTTCCGGATACAATGAGCAGTTCCTC.

This chain joins TRBV27 and TRBJ2-7; TRBD1 matches 8 bases. This CDR3 is built from 14 residues. J was trimmed by 6 bases and V by 5 bases; bases with no gene match: 9. Germline lookup yields CDR1 MNHEY and CDR2 SMNVEV (reference sequence). The CDR3: CASSPGRTGREQYF. In DNA form, the CDR3 reads TGTGCCAGCAGTCCTGGACGGACAGGGCGCGAGCAGTACTTC.

This clonotype was seen ten or more times. This chain joins TRBV3-1 and TRBJ2-7, with 9 bases fitting TRBD1. CDR1 and CDR2 from the germline V gene are LGHDT and YNNKEL (reference sequence). CDR3 size: 14 residues. V shed 5 bases and J 6 bases; nucleotides not matched to a gene: 8. The CDR3: CASSARDREGEQYF. The CDR3 nucleotides are TGTGCCAGCAGCGCCCGGGACAGGGAAGGCGAGCAGTACTTC.

This clonotype came up many times. This sequence joins TRBV12-5 and TRBJ1-1; D is undetermined. The CDR3 is made up of 13 amino acids. The germline gives CDR1 LGHNT, CDR2 FRNRAP. Trimming shortened V by 1 base and J by 4 bases, and 7 bases separated the two germline ends. CDR3 residues: CASGLEEGTEAFF. CDR3 DNA sequence: TGTGCTAGTGGTTTGGAAGAGGGCACTGAAGCTTTCTTT.

This clonotype was found many times. The V call is TRBV2, the J call TRBJ1-2; no reliable D call. Trimming shortened V by 2 bases and J by 4 bases, and 5 bases separated the two germline ends. Germline V gene data show CDR1 as SNHLY and CDR2 as FYNNEI. The CDR3 totals 12 residues. CDR3 loop: CASSEWSYGYTF. The CDR3 DNA is TGTGCCAGCAGTGAATGGTCCTATGGCTACACCTTC.

This clonotype was seen only a few times. Here the CDR3 reads CASRPYSLYTQYF. CDR3 bases: TGTGCCAGCAGACCCTATTCCCTGTATACGCAGTATTTT. The gene calls are TRBV7-8 and TRBJ2-3; no clear D. Germline-derived CDR1 and CDR2 are SGHVS and FQNEAQ. There are 13 residues in the CDR3. Between the trimmed V and J ends, which lost 6 bases and 7 bases, there was a span of 14 bases.

This clonotype came up many times. This chain links TRBV30 with TRBJ1-2; D ambiguous. This CDR3 spans 10 amino acids. Germline CDR1 GTSNPN, CDR2 SVGIG (reference sequence). V was cut by 4 bases and J by 4 bases, with 4 bases left in between. CDR3 sequence reads: CAWKAYGYTF. The DNA of the CDR3 is TGTGCCTGGAAGGCCTATGGCTACACCTTC.

This chain joins TRBV6-2 or TRBV6-3 and TRBJ1-5; 9 bases match TRBD1. The CDR3 is made up of 15 amino acids. V lost 6 bases, J lost 6 bases, and 9 bases stayed unmatched. Germline values: CDR1 MNHEY, CDR2 SVGEGT. The CDR3 sequence: CASRLRQGGSQPQHF. For the CDR3, the DNA is TGTGCCAGCAGACTAAGACAGGGGGGGAGTCAGCCCCAGCATTTT.